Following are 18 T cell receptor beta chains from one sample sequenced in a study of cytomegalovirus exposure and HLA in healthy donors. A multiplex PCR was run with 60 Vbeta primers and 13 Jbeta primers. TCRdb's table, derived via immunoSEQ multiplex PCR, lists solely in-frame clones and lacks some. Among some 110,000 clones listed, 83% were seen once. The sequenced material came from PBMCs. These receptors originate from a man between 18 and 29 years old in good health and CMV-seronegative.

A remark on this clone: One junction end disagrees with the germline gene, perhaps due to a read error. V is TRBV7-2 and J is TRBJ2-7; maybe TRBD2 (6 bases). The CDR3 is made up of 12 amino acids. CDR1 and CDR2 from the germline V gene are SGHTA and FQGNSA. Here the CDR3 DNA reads TGTGCCAGCAGCTTAGGGTCTAGCGAGAAGTACTTC. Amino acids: CASSLGSSEKYF. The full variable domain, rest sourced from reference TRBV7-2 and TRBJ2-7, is GAGVSQSPSNKVTEKGKDVELRCDPISGHTALYWYRQSLGQGLEFLIYFQGNSAPDKSGLPSDRFSAERTGGSVSTLTIQRTQQEDSAVYLCASSLGSSEKYFGPGTRLTVT.

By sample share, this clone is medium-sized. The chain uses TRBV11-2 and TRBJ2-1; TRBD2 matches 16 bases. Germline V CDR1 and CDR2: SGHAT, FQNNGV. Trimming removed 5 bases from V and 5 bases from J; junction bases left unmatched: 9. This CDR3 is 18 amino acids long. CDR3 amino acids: CASSRPGLAGGPHNEQFF. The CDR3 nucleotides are TGTGCCAGCAGCCGTCCGGGACTAGCGGGAGGGCCCCACAATGAGCAGTTCTTC.

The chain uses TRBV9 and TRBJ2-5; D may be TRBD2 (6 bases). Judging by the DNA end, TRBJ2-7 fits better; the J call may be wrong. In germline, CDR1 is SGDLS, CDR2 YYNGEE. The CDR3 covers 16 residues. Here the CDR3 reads CASSTSGERYSHEQYF. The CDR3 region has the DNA TGTGCCAGCAGCACCTCGGGAGAAAGGTACAGCCACGAGCAGTACTTC.

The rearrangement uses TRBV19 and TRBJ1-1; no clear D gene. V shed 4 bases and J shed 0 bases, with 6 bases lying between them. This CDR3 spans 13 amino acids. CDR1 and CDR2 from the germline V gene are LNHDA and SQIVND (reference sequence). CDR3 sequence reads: CASSTHLNTEAFF. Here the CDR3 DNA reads TGTGCCAGTAGTACCCATCTGAACACTGAAGCTTTCTTT.

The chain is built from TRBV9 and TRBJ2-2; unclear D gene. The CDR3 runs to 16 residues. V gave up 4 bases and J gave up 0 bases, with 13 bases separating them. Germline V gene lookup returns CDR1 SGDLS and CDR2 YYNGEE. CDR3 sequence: CASSQQLPANTGELFF. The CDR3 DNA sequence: TGTGCCAGCAGCCAACAGCTCCCCGCGAACACCGGGGAGCTGTTTTTT. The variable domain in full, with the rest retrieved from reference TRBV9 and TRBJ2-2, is DSGVTQTPKHLITATGQRVTLRCSPRSGDLSVYWYQQSLDQGLQFLIQYYNGEERAKGNILERFSAQQFPDLHSELNLSSLELGDSALYFCASSQQLPANTGELFFGEGSRLTVL.

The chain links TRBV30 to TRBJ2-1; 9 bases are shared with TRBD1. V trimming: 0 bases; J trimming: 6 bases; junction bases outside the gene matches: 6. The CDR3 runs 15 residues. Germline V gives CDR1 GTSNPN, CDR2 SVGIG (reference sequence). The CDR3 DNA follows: TGTGCCTGGAGTGTATGGACAGGGGAGGCCAATGAGCAGTTCTTC. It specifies CAWSVWTGEANEQFF.

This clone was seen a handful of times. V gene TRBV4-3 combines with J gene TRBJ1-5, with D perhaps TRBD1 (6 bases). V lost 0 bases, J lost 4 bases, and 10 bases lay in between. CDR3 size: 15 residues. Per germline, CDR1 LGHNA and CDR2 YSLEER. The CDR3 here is CASSQDGGPNQPQHF. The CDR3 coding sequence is TGCGCCAGCAGCCAAGATGGGGGCCCGAATCAGCCCCAGCATTTT.

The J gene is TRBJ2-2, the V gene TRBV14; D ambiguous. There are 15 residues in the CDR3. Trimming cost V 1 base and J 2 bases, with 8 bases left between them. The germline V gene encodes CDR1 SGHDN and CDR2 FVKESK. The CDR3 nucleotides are TGTGCCAGCAGCCAAGTCCAGTCCAACACCGGGGAGCTGTTTTTT. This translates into CASSQVQSNTGELFF.

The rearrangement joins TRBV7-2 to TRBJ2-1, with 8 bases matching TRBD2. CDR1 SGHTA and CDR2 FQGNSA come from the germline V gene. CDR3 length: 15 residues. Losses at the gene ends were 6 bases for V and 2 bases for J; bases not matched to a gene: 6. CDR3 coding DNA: TGTGCCAGCAGAAAACGGGAGGGCCCCTACAATGAGCAGTTCTTC. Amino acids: CASRKREGPYNEQFF.

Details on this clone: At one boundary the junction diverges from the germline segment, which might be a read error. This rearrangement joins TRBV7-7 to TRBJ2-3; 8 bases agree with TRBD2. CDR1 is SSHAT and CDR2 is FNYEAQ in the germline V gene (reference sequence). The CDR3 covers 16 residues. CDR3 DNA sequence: TGTGCTAGCAGCCGCTCTCAGCGGGAGTTTGTAGATACGCAGTATTTT. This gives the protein CASSRSQREFVDTQYF.

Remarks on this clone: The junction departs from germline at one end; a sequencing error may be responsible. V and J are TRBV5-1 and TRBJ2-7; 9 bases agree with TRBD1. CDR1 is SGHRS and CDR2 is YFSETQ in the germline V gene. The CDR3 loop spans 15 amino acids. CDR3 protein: CASSLAGTGIHEQYF. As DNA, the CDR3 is TGTGCCAGCAGCTTGGCCGGGACAGGGATCCACGAGCAGTACTTC.

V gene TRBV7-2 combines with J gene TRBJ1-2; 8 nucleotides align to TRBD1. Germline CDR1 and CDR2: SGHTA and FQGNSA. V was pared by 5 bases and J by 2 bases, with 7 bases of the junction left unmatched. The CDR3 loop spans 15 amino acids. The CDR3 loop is CASSTRQGQNYGYTF. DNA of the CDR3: TGTGCCAGCAGCACCCGACAGGGGCAGAACTATGGCTACACCTTC.

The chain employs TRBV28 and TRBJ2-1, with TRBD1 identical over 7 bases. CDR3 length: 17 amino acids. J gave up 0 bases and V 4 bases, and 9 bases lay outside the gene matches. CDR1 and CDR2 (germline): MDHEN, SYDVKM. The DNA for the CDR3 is TGTGCCAGCAGTTGGCCTCCGGGACAGAGCTCCTACAATGAGCAGTTCTTC. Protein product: CASSWPPGQSSYNEQFF.

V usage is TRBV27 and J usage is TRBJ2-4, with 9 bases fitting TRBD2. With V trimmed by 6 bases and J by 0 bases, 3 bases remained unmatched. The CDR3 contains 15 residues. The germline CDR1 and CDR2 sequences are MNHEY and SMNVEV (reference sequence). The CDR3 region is CASRDSGRAKNIQYF. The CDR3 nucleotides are TGTGCCAGCAGGGATAGCGGGAGAGCCAAAAACATTCAGTACTTC.

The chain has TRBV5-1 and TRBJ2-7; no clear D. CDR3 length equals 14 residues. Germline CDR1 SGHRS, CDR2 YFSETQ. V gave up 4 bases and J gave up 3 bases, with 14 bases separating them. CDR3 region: CASSLGMEHYEQYF. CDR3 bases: TGCGCCAGCAGCCTCGGCATGGAGCACTACGAGCAGTACTTC.

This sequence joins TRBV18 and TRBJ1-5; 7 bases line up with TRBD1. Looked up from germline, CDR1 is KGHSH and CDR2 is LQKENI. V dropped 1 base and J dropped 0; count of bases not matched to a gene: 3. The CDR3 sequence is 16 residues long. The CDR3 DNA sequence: TGTGCCAGCTCACCACAGGGGGCGGGTAGCAATCAGCCCCAGCATTTT. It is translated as CASSPQGAGSNQPQHF.

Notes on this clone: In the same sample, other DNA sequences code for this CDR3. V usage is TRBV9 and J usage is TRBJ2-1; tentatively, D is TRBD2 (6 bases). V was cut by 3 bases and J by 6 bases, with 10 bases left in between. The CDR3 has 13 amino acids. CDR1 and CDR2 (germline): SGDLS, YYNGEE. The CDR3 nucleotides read TGTGCCAGCAGCGCAAGACTAGTCAATGAGCAGTTCTTC. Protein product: CASSARLVNEQFF.

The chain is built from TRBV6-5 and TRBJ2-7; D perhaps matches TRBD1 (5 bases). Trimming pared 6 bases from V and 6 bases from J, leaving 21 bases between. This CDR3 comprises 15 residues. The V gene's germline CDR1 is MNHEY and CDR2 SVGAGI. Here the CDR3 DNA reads TGTGCCAGCAGGAAACCTACCAACTCTGGGGCCGAGCAGTACTTC. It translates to CASRKPTNSGAEQYF.